This T cell receptor beta chain was sequenced in a study of T cells in Graves' hyperthyroidism and ophthalmopathy. Study summary: Before treatment of any kind, peripheral blood was taken at initial diagnosis. Study-wide findings and caveats: The authors' 13 V-J model separated ophthalmopathy from stable hyperthyroidism.

Amplified TCR beta CDR3 regions derived from RNA transcripts. With the HTBI primer set, the TCR CDR3 went through a first round of RT-PCR. Via MiXCR, TCRdb re-called the multiplex PCR reads, giving one row per CDR3 protein. The data contain more than 500,000 distinct CDR3 sequences, roughly 14% of them singletons. Germline lookup yields CDR1 MDHEN and CDR2 SYDVKM. Trimming cost V 5 bases and J 4 bases; bases outside gene matches: 9. There are 15 residues in the CDR3. The table lists this clonotype with many counts. What it binds is unknown. The sequence derives from a woman in her forties with Graves' ophthalmopathy. Sequenced: blood. The V call is TRBV28, the J call TRBJ1-2; TRBD1 aligns across 8 bases. This CDR3 reads CASSVLTGAGYGYTF. For the CDR3, the DNA is TGTGCCAGCAGTGTGTTGACAGGGGCAGGCTATGGCTACACCTTC.